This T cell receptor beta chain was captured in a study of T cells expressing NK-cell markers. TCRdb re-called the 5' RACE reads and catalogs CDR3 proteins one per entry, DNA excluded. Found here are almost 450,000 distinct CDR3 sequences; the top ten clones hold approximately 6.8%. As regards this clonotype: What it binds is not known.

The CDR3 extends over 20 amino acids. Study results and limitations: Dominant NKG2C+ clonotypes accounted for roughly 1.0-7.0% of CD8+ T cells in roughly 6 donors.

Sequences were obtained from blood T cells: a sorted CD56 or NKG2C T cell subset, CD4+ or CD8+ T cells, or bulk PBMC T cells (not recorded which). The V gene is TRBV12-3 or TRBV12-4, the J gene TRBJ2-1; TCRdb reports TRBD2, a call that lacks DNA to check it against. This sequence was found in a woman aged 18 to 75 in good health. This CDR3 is CASRLWAGGISSGVYNEQFF.